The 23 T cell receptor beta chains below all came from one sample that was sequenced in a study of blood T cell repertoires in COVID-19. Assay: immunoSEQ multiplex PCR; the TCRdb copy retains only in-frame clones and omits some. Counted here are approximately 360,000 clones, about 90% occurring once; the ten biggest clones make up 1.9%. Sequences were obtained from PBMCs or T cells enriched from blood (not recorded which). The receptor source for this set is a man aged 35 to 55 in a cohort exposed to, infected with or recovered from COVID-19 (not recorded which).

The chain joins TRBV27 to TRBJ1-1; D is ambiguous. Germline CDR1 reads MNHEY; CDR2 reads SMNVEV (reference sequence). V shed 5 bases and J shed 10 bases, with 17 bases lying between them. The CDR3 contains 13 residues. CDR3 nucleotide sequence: TGTGCCAGCAGTAAACAGCTCGGTCGGGGAGCTTTCTTT. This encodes CASSKQLGRGAFF.

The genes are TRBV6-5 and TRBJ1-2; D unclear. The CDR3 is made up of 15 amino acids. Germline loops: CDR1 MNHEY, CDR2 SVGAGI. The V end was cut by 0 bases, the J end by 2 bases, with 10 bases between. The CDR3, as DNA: TGTGCCAGCAGTTACTCGAGGCCAGAGAACTATGGCTACACCTTC. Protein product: CASSYSRPENYGYTF.

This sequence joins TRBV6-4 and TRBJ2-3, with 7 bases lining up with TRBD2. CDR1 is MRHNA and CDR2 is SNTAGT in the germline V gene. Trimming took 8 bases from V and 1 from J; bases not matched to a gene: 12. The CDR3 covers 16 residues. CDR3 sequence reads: CASGMNAGEGTDTQYF. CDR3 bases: TGTGCCAGCGGGATGAACGCGGGAGAGGGCACAGATACGCAGTATTTT.

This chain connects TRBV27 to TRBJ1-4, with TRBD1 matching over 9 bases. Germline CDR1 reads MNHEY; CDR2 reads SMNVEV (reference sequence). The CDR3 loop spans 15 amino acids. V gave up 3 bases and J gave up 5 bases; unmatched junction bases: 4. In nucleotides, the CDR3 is TGTGCCAGCAGTTTCTCACAGGGGGCGAATGAAAAACTGTTTTTT. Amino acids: CASSFSQGANEKLFF.

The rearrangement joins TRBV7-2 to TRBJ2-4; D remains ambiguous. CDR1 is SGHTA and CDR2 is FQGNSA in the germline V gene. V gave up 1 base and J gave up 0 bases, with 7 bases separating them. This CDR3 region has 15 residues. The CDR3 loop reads CASSLGGLAKNIQYF. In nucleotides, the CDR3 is TGTGCCAGCAGCTTAGGAGGATTAGCCAAAAACATTCAGTACTTC.

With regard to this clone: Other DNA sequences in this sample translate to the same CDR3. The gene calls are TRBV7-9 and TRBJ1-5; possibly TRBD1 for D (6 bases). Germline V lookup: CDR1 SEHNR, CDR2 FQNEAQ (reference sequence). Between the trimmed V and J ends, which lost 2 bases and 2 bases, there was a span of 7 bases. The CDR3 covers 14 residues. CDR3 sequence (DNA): TGTGCCAGCAGCTTATCAGGGGGCAATCAGCCCCAGCATTTT. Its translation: CASSLSGGNQPQHF.

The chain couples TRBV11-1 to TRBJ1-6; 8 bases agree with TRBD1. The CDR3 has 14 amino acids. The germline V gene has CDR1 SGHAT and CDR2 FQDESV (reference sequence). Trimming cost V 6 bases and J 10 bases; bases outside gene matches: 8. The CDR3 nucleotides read TGTGCCAGCAGGATCGACAGGGGTACATCACCCCTCCACTTT. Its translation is CASRIDRGTSPLHF.

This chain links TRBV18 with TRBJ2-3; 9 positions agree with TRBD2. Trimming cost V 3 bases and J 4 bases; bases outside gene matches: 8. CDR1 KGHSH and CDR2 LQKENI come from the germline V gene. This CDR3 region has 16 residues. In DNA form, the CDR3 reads TGTGCCAGCTCACCTCCGAATAGCGGGAGTTCAGATACGCAGTATTTT. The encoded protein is CASSPPNSGSSDTQYF. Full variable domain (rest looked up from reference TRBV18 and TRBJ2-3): NAGVMQNPRHLVRRRGQEARLRCSPMKGHSHVYWYRQLPEEGLKFMVYLQKENIIDESGMPKERFSAEFPKEGPSILRIQQVVRGDSAAYFCASSPPNSGSSDTQYFGPGTRLTVL.

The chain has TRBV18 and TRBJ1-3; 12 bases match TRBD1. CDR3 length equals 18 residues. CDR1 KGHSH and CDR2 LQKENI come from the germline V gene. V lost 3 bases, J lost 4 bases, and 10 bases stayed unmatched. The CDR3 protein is CASSPVPGQGAGGNTIYF. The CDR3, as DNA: TGTGCCAGCTCACCCGTCCCGGGACAGGGGGCAGGAGGAAACACCATATATTTT.

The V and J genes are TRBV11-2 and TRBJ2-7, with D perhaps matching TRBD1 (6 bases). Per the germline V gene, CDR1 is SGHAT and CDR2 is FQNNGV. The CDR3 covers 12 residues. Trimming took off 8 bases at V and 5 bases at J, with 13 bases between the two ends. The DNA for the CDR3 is TGTGCCAGCTTAGCAGGGGCGAACGAGCAGTACTTC. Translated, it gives CASLAGANEQYF.

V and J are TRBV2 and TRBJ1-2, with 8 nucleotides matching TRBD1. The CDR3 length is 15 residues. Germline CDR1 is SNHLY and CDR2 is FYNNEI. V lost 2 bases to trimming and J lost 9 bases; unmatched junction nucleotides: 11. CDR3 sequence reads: CASSEFPGTGSSYTF. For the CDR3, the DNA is TGTGCCAGCAGTGAATTTCCTGGGACAGGATCGAGCTACACCTTC.

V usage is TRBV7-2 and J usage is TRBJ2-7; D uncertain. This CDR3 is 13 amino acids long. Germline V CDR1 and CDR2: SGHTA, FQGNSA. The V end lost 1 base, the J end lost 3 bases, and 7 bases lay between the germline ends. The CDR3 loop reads CASSLDAGYEQYF. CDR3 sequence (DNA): TGTGCCAGCAGCTTAGACGCAGGCTACGAGCAGTACTTC.

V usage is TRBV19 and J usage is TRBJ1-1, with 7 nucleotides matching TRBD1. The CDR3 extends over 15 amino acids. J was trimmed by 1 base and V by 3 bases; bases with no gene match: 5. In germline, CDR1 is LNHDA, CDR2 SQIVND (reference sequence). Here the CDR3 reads CASSMVRDRNTEAFF. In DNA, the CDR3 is TGTGCCAGTAGTATGGTAAGGGACAGGAACACTGAAGCTTTCTTT.

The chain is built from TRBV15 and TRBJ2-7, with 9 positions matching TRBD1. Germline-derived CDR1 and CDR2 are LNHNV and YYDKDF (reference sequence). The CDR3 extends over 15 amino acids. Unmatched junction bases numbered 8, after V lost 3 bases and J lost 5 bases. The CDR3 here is CATSRVGTGINEQYF. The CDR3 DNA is TGTGCCACCAGCAGGGTAGGGACAGGGATCAACGAGCAGTACTTC.

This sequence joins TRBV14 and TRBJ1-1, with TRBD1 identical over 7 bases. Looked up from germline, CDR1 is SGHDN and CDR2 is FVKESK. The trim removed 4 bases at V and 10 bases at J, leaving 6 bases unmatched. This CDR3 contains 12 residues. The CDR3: CASSPQGIGAFF. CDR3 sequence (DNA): TGTGCCAGCAGCCCACAGGGGATCGGAGCTTTCTTT.

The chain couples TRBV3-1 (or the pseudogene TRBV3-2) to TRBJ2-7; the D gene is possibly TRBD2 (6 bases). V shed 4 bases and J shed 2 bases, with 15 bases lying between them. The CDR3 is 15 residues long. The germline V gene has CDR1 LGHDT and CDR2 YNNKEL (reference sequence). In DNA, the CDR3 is TGTGCCAGCAGCCCCTTTCTAGCGTTTCCCTACGAGCAGTACTTC. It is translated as CASSPFLAFPYEQYF.

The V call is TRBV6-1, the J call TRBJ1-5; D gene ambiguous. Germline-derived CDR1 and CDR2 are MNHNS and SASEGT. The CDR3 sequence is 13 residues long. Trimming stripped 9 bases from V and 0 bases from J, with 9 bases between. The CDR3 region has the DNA TGTGCCAGAAAAGACACTAGCAATCAGCCCCAGCATTTT. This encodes CARKDTSNQPQHF.

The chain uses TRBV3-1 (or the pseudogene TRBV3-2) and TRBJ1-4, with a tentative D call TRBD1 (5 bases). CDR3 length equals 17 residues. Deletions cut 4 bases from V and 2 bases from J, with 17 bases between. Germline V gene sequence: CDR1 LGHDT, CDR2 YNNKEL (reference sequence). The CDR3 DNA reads TGTGCCAGCAGCCGGGGATCAGGGATTTGGACTAATGAAAAACTGTTTTTT. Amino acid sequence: CASSRGSGIWTNEKLFF.

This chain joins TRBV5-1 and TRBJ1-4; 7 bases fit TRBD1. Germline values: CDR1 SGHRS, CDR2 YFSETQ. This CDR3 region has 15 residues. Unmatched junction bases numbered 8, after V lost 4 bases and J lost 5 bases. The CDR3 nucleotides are TGCGCCAGCAGCCGAGGACAGGTGGGGAATGAAAAACTGTTTTTT. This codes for CASSRGQVGNEKLFF.

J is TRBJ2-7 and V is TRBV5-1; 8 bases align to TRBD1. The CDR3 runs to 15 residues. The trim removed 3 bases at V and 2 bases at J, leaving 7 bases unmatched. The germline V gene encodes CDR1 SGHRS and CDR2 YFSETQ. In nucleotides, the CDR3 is TGCGCCAGCAGCTCCGGACAGGGCAGGGCCTACGAGCAGTACTTC. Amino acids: CASSSGQGRAYEQYF.

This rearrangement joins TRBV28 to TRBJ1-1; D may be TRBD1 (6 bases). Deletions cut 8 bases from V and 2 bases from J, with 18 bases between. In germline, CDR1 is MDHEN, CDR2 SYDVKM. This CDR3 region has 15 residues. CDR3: CASPPTGQINTEAFF. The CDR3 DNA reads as TGTGCCAGCCCGCCCACGGGACAAATTAACACTGAAGCTTTCTTT. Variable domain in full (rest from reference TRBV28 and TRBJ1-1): DVKVTQSSRYLVKRTGEKVFLECVQDMDHENMFWYRQDPGLGLRLIYFSYDVKMKEKGDIPEGYSVSREKKERFSLILESASTNQTSMYLCASPPTGQINTEAFFGQGTRLTVV.

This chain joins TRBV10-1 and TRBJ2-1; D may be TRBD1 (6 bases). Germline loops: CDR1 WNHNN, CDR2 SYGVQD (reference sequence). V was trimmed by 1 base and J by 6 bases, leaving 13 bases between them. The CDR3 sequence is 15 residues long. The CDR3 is CASSEYRVAFNEQFF. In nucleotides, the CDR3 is TGCGCCAGCAGTGAGTACAGGGTGGCTTTCAATGAGCAGTTCTTC.

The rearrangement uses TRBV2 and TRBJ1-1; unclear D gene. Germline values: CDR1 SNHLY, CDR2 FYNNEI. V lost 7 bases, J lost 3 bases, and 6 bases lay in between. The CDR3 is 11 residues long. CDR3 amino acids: CASIAHTEAFF. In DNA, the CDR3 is TGTGCCAGCATAGCTCACACTGAAGCTTTCTTT.